This TCR beta chain was captured by sequencing in a study of T cells in Graves' hyperthyroidism and ophthalmopathy. Whole-study results and caveats: Ophthalmopathy was model-predicted a median approximately 6.9 months pre-onset. Ophthalmopathy stood apart from stable hyperthyroidism in a 13 V-J model.

Amplified TCR beta CDR3 regions derived from RNA transcripts. HTBI primers were the set used in a first-round RT-PCR of the TCR CDR3. MiXCR, applied by TCRdb to the multiplex PCR reads, yields one record per CDR3 protein. The sample shows around 620,000 distinct CDR3 sequences, more than 45% of them seen only once. This CDR3 comprises 13 residues. V lost 7 bases and J 2 bases, leaving 12 bases between the germline ends. CDR1 SNHLY and CDR2 FYNNEI come from the germline V gene. Patients having uncontrolled infection, another autoimmune disease, pregnancy or lactation were not included. Diagnoses used clinical symptoms, serum thyroxine and TRAb, thyroid ultrasound and orbital computed tomography. In its sample, this clonotype was seen many times. Its specificity is not known.

The material sequenced was peripheral blood or thyroid tissue (not recorded which). This chain connects TRBV2 to TRBJ2-7; no definite D call. The sequence was obtained from an adult woman with Graves' disease, either hyperthyroidism or ophthalmopathy (not recorded which). The CDR3 DNA follows: TGTGCCAGCACAAATCCACGCACCTACGAGCAGTACTTC. It is translated as CASTNPRTYEQYF.